A single T cell receptor beta chain is shown here with its context. Antigen specificity is unknown. This entry comes from a study of cytomegalovirus exposure and HLA in healthy donors. Study context: A previous analysis identified approximately 110 million unique TCR beta sequences derived from around 200 million T cells. General study results and limits: A later analysis associated 15,000 or so TCR beta sequences with HLA alleles at a 0.05 false discovery rate. It was confirmed in vitro that a few of the CMV-associated chains were specific for CMV antigens.

The trim removed 1 base at V and 0 bases at J, leaving 12 bases unmatched. CDR3 length equals 20 residues. Germline V gene data show CDR1 as LNHNV and CDR2 as YYDKDF (reference sequence). PCR involved 60 Vbeta and 13 Jbeta primers. The method was immunoSEQ multiplex PCR; TCRdb's version includes in-frame clones alone and lacks a portion of them. The table includes 65,000 to 90,000 clones, 70% to 90% detected once. This chain connects TRBV15 to TRBJ2-3, with 11 bases that match TRBD2. This receptor was identified in a woman in her 30s in good health and CMV-seronegative. Sequencing was carried out using PBMCs. The CDR3 DNA reads TGTGCCACCAGCAGAGGGTGGAATAGCGGGAGGGCCCGTAGCACAGATACGCAGTATTTT. Amino acids: CATSRGWNSGRARSTDTQYF.